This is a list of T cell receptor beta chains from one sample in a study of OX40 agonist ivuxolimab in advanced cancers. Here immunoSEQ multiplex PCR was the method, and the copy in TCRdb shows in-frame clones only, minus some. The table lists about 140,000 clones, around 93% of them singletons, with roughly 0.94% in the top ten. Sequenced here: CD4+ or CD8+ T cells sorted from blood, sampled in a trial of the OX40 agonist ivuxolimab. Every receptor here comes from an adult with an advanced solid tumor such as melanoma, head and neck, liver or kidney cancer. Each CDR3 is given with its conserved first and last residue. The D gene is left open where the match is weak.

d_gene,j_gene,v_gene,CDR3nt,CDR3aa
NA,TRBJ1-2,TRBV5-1,TGCGCCAGCAGCTTGGGTGCGGGGGCTGGGGGCTATGGCTACACCTTC,CASSLGAGAGGYGYTF
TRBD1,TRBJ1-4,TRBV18,TGTGCCAGCTCATCGGGACAGATTGGTGAAAAACTGTTTTTT,CASSSGQIGEKLFF
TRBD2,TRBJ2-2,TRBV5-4,TGTGCCAGCACCTTCACGCTAGCGGGAGGGCCCGGGGAGCTGTTTTTT,CASTFTLAGGPGELFF
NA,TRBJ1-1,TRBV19,TGTGCCAGTAGTACCGGGACTACGAACACTGAAGCTTTCTTT,CASSTGTTNTEAFF
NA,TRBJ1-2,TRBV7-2,TGTGCCAGCAGCCGGGGTGTAGCGAACTATGGCTACACCTTC,CASSRGVANYGYTF
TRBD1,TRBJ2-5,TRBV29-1,TGCAGCGAAATGACAGGGCGAGAGACCCAGTACTTC,CSEMTGRETQYF
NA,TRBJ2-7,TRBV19,TGTGCCAGTAGTATGTTGTCAGGGGGACTCTACGAGCAGTACTTC,CASSMLSGGLYEQYF
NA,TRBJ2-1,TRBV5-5,TGTGCCAGCAGCGGGGGACTCTCGTTGGCCCAAAAGCAGTTCTTC,CASSGGLSLAQKQFF
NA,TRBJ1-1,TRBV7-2,TGTGCCAGCAGCCAGGACAGGAACACTGAAGCTTTCTTT,CASSQDRNTEAFF
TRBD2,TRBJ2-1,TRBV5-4,TGTGCCAGCAGCCCGACTAGCGGGGGTTACAATGAGCAGTTCTTC,CASSPTSGGYNEQFF
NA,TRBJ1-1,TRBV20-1,TGCAGTGCTAGGGGGGGGACTGAAGCTTTCTTT,CSARGGTEAFF
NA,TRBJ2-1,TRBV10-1,TGCGCCAGCAGGGGGCGCCTCGCCTACAATGAGCAGTTCTTC,CASRGRLAYNEQFF
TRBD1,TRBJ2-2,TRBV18,TGTGCCAGCTCACCGACAGGGCCCGGGGAGCTGTTTTTT,CASSPTGPGELFF
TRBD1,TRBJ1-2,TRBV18,TGTGCCAGCTCACCACGATCGACAGGGGGCGAATATGGCTACACCTTC,CASSPRSTGGEYGYTF
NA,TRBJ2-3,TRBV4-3,TGCGCCAGCAGCCAAGATTATCTGGCGGGATACACAGATACGCAGTATTTT,CASSQDYLAGYTDTQYF
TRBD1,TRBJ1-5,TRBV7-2,TGTGCCAGCAGCTACGCCGGGACAGCGAGCAATCAGCCCCAGCATTTT,CASSYAGTASNQPQHF
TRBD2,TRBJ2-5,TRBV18,TGTGCCAGCACAGCACCGGGACTAGCGGGGGGTACAGAGACCCAGTACTTC,CASTAPGLAGGTETQYF
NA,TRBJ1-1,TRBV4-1,TGCGCCAGCAGCCAAGGTGGGAGACAGGTTGAAGCTTTCTTT,CASSQGGRQVEAFF
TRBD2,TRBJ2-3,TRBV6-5,TGTGCCAGCAGTCGACGGGGGGGTAGCACAGATACGCAGTATTTT,CASSRRGGSTDTQYF
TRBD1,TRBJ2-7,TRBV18,TGTGCCAGCTCACCGGGGACAGGGATGCTCTACGAGCAGTACTTC,CASSPGTGMLYEQYF
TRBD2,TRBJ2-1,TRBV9,TGTGCCAGCAGCGTAGATGGGCCGGGACTAGCCTTCCCTGAGCAGTTCTTC,CASSVDGPGLAFPEQFF
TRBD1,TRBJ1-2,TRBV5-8,TGTGCCAGCAGCCTCCAGGGGGCCTATGGCTACACCTTC,CASSLQGAYGYTF
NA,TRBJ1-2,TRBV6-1,TGTGCCAGCAGCTACGGTGGCTACACCTTC,CASSYGGYTF
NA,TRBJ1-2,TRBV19,TGTGCCAGTAGTCCGGACAGAAGACGCTACACCTTC,CASSPDRRRYTF
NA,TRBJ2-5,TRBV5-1,TGTGCCAGCAGCATCAGGCGTTCAACCCAGTACTTC,CASSIRRSTQYF
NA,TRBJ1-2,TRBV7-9,TGTGCCAGCAGCTGGGCGTGGCAGACAACTAACTATGGCTACACCTTC,CASSWAWQTTNYGYTF
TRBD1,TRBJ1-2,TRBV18,TGTGCCAGCTCACCACGGGACAGGGGTGGCTACACCTTC,CASSPRDRGGYTF
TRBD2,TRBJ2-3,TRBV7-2,TGTGCCAGCAGCCCCCCGGGACTAGCGGGAGCAGATACGCAGTATTTT,CASSPPGLAGADTQYF
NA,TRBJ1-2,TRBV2,TGTGCCAGCACACTGGGCCCGAACTATGGCTACACCTTC,CASTLGPNYGYTF
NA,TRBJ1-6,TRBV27,TGTGCCAGCAGTTTGAATGGTGGAGGCCGTATATACTCCTATTATAATTCACCCCTCCACTTT,CASSLNGGGRIYSYYNSPLHF
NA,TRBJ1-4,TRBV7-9,TGTGCCAGCAGCCCAACTGAAGGGTTAGAAAAACTGTTTTTT,CASSPTEGLEKLFF
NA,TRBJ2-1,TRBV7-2,TGTGCCAGCAGCTTGTCCAGGGTTGGGCAGTTCTTC,CASSLSRVGQFF
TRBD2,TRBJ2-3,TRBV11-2,TGTGCCAGCAGCTTAGGGGTCACGGGAGGAAGGGCAGATACGCAGTATTTT,CASSLGVTGGRADTQYF
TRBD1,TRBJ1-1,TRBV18,TGTGCCAGCTCTCCGGGACAGCAGAACACTGAAGCTTTCTTT,CASSPGQQNTEAFF
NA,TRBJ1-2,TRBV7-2,TGTGCCAGCAGCTCCTCACAGGCCTATGGCTACACCTTC,CASSSSQAYGYTF
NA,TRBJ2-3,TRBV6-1,TGTGCCAGCAGTGCCACCTACACAGATACGCAGTATTTT,CASSATYTDTQYF
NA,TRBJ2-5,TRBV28,TGTGCCAGCAGTTTTCTCGATCGAGAGACCCAGTACTTC,CASSFLDRETQYF
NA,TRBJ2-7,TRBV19,TGTGCCAGTAGCGCGGACGGGGGTTTGACCTACGAGCAGTACTTC,CASSADGGLTYEQYF
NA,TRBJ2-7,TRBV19,TGTGCCAGTACCCCTGGGGGGTACCCCTACGAGCAGTACTTC,CASTPGGYPYEQYF
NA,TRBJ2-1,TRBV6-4,TGTGCCAGCAGTGAGGGCGGTTTCTACAATGAGCAGTTCTTC,CASSEGGFYNEQFF
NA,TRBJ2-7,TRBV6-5,TGTGCCAGCAGTTACTCGAAGGTCGGCTCCTACGAGCAGTACTTC,CASSYSKVGSYEQYF
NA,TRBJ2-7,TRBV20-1,TGCAGTACCCCGGACCGAGACGAGCAGTACTTC,CSTPDRDEQYF
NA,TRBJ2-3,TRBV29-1,TGCAGCGTTGAAGTTGGGGGGCGGGGGCGAGATACGCAGTATTTT,CSVEVGGRGRDTQYF
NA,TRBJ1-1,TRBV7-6,TGTGCCAGCAGCTCCGAGGGGAGTCCTGAAGCTTTCTTT,CASSSEGSPEAFF
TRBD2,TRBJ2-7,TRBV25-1,TGTGCCAGCAGTGGGCTAGCGGACTCCTACGAGCAGTACTTC,CASSGLADSYEQYF
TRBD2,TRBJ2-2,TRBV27,TGTGCCAGCAGTTTATCGAAGCGGGGACTCCTGAGGACCGGGGAGCTGTTTTTT,CASSLSKRGLLRTGELFF
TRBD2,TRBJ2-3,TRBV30,TGTGCCTGGAGTCCTAAGCGGGAGAAGGGGACAGATACGCAGTATTTT,CAWSPKREKGTDTQYF
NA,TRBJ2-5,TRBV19,TGTGCCAGTAGTATTCGGGTTACAGTCGGAGGAGAGACCCAGTACTTC,CASSIRVTVGGETQYF
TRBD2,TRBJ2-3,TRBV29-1,TGCAGCGTCTGCGGGAGAAACACAGATACGCAGTATTTT,CSVCGRNTDTQYF
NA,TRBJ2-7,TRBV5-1,TGCGCCAGCAGCTCCCGAGCCCTTAGCTCCTACGAGCAGTACTTC,CASSSRALSSYEQYF
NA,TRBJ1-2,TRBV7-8,TGTGCCAGCAGCTTAGCGCGCGGGACTGGCTACACCTTC,CASSLARGTGYTF
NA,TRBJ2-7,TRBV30,TGTGCCTGGAGTGTACGAGGCGGACCACGGGGCGAGCAGTACTTC,CAWSVRGGPRGEQYF
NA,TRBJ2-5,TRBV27,TGTGCCAGCAGCACATGGGCGAGCCAAGAGACCCAGTACTTC,CASSTWASQETQYF
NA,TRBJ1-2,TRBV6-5,TGTGCCAGCAGTTACGGGAGTTCTAACTATGGCTACACCTTC,CASSYGSSNYGYTF
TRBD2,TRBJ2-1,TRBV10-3,TGTGCCATCAGTGCGCGACTAGCGGGTGGCTACAATGAGCAGTTCTTC,CAISARLAGGYNEQFF
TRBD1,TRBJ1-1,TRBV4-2,TGTGCCAGCAGCAGTGGACAGGGAAGCACTGAAGCTTTCTTT,CASSSGQGSTEAFF
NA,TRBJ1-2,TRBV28,TGTGCCAGCACAGGGTTCGGACTAACTAACTATGGCTACACCTTC,CASTGFGLTNYGYTF